Listed below are T cell receptor beta chains from one sample, sequenced in a study of blood T cell repertoires in COVID-19. Libraries were prepared by immunoSEQ multiplex PCR; TCRdb keeps only in-frame clonotypes and omits some of them. The sample has about 220,000 clones; about four fifths are singletons. Sequenced: peripheral blood. These receptors came from a woman older than 75 with acute or convalescent COVID-19. Both conserved end residues are part of each CDR3. D genes are given only for firm matches. Only part of the rows carry a size: once, few, many, or a class if the clone is expanded.

abundance,v_gene,j_gene,d_gene,CDR3nt,CDR3aa
NA,TRBV9,TRBJ2-2,TRBD1,TGTGCCAGCAGCGTAGTTGGGACAGGTCTCTCCGGGGAGCTGTTTTTT,CASSVVGTGLSGELFF
NA,TRBV3-1/TRBV3-2,TRBJ2-7,NA,TGTGCCAGCAGCCCAAGAGAGCCATACGAGCAGTACTTC,CASSPREPYEQYF
NA,TRBV9,TRBJ1-1,NA,TGTGCCAGCAGCCTCAAGCAGGGGCAGGATGCTGAAGCTTTCTTT,CASSLKQGQDAEAFF
once,TRBV5-6,TRBJ2-3,TRBD2,TGTGCCAGCAGCTTGGGCGGGGGGGTGCCGACCGTCACAGATACGCAGTATTTT,CASSLGGGVPTVTDTQYF
NA,TRBV11-2,TRBJ2-4,NA,TGTGCCAGCAGCTTAGAGCGGGGCATTCAGTACTTC,CASSLERGIQYF
NA,TRBV7-8,TRBJ1-2,NA,TGTGCCAGCAGCTTACCGAACCTCGGGGGGTACACCTTC,CASSLPNLGGYTF
NA,TRBV3-1/TRBV3-2,TRBJ1-4,NA,TGTGCCAGCAGCCAGACCTTTTGGAGCTCAACTAATGAAAAACTGTTTTTT,CASSQTFWSSTNEKLFF
NA,TRBV6-5,TRBJ1-1,NA,TGTGCCAGCAGTTACCTCGGGGGTGCTGAAGCTTTCTTT,CASSYLGGAEAFF
few,TRBV7-9,TRBJ1-1,NA,TGTGCCAGCAGCTTAAAGAAAGCCGACACTGAAGCTTTCTTT,CASSLKKADTEAFF
NA,TRBV6-5,TRBJ1-1,NA,TGTGCCAGCGACCGGGACTCAGACACTGAAGCTTTCTTT,CASDRDSDTEAFF
NA,TRBV29-1,TRBJ1-1,TRBD1,TGCAGCGTTCGGACAGGGGCGAACACTGAAGCTTTCTTT,CSVRTGANTEAFF
NA,TRBV7-2,TRBJ1-2,NA,TGTGCCAGCAGCGGTCGCGGGGGGGCAGGGTATGGCTACACCTTC,CASSGRGGAGYGYTF
NA,TRBV12-5,TRBJ1-1,TRBD1,TGTGCTAGTGGTCGGACAGGGGCCACTGAAGCTTTCTTT,CASGRTGATEAFF
NA,TRBV29-1,TRBJ1-2,NA,TGCAGCGTTGGAGGGGGACCCTATGGCTACACCTTC,CSVGGGPYGYTF
NA,TRBV24-1,TRBJ2-1,TRBD2,TGTGCCACCAGTGAAGAACGGGGGGGGCAGGACAATGAGCAGTTCTTC,CATSEERGGQDNEQFF
NA,TRBV5-1,TRBJ2-7,NA,TGCGCCAGCAGCTCTAATCAATACCGAGGCTACGAGCAGTACTTC,CASSSNQYRGYEQYF
NA,TRBV11-1,TRBJ1-3,NA,TGTGCCAGCAGTTACGGACAGTTATCCTCTGGAAACACCATATATTTT,CASSYGQLSSGNTIYF
NA,TRBV6-5,TRBJ1-4,NA,TGTGCCAGCAGTTACCGGGGGAATAATGAAAAACTGTTTTTT,CASSYRGNNEKLFF
NA,TRBV19,TRBJ1-5,TRBD1,TGTGCCAGTAGTCCAAGGACAGGGCCGGGCAATCAGCCCCAGCATTTT,CASSPRTGPGNQPQHF
NA,TRBV19,TRBJ1-2,TRBD1,TGTGCCAGCAAGTACACGGGACAGGGTCCCTATGGCTACACCTTC,CASKYTGQGPYGYTF
NA,TRBV4-2,TRBJ1-1,NA,TGTGCCAGCAGCCGCGACAGGGAAGCTTTCTTT,CASSRDREAFF
NA,TRBV7-2,TRBJ1-5,NA,TGTGCCAGCAGCGCAAGAGGGGGTCTCGGCAATCAGCCCCAGCATTTT,CASSARGGLGNQPQHF
NA,TRBV5-4,TRBJ2-4,NA,TGTGCCAGCAGCTTGGCAGGAACCAAAAACATTCAGTACTTC,CASSLAGTKNIQYF
NA,TRBV9,TRBJ2-5,NA,TGTGCCAGCAGCGTATCCCCGTACCAAGAGACCCAGTACTTC,CASSVSPYQETQYF
NA,TRBV14,TRBJ2-7,NA,TGTGCCAGCAGCCAAGTTCCAGGGAGGGAGCAGTACTTC,CASSQVPGREQYF
NA,TRBV19,TRBJ1-4,TRBD1,TGTGCCAGTAAGGACAGGGCCCATGAAAAACTGTTTTTT,CASKDRAHEKLFF
NA,TRBV5-4,TRBJ1-1,NA,TGTGCCAGCAGCCCTGGTAACCAGGGAGGAGCTTTCTTT,CASSPGNQGGAFF
NA,TRBV5-1,TRBJ2-7,TRBD1,TGCGCCAGCAGCTTCCGGGACAGGGACTACGAGCAGTACTTC,CASSFRDRDYEQYF
NA,TRBV3-1/TRBV3-2,TRBJ1-1,NA,TGTGCCAGCAGCCACCCGACAGCTGAAGCTTTCTTT,CASSHPTAEAFF
few,TRBV5-1,TRBJ1-4,NA,TGCGCCAGCAATGGGGGCGGCAGGGTTGGCGAAAAACTGTTTTTT,CASNGGGRVGEKLFF
NA,TRBV7-2,TRBJ1-5,NA,TGTGCCAGCAGCTGGTCCCAGGGGATCAATCAGCCCCAGCATTTT,CASSWSQGINQPQHF
NA,TRBV15,TRBJ1-4,NA,TGTGCCACCAGCATGGGACACCCTGGGGGAAATGAAAAACTGTTTTTT,CATSMGHPGGNEKLFF
many,TRBV10-1,TRBJ1-6,NA,TGCGCCAGCAGTGACGGTAATTCACCCCTCCACTTT,CASSDGNSPLHF
NA,TRBV12-3/TRBV12-4,TRBJ2-1,NA,TGTGCCAGCAGCCGGGAGAATGAGCAGTTCTTC,CASSRENEQFF
NA,TRBV28,TRBJ1-2,NA,TGTGCCAGCAGTTTAATGAGGGATGGCTACACCTTC,CASSLMRDGYTF
NA,TRBV10-3,TRBJ2-3,TRBD2,TGTGCCATCAGTGAGTCGCCCGGGGGGGCTAGCACAGATACGCAGTATTTT,CAISESPGGASTDTQYF
NA,TRBV30,TRBJ1-2,NA,TGTGCCTGGAGGCTAGCGGGGAGCTACACCTTC,CAWRLAGSYTF
NA,TRBV5-6,TRBJ1-6,NA,TGTGCCAGCAGCTATTGGGTAAGGGGAAATTCACCCCTCCACTTT,CASSYWVRGNSPLHF
NA,TRBV19,TRBJ2-2,TRBD2,TGTGCCAGTAGTAGCAACCCCGGGGGGGAAACCGGGGAGCTGTTTTTT,CASSSNPGGETGELFF
NA,TRBV25-1,TRBJ2-1,NA,TGTGCCAGCAGTGAAAACAGGGCAAATGAGCAGTTCTTC,CASSENRANEQFF
once,TRBV5-1,TRBJ2-5,TRBD1,TGCGCCAGCAAGGGACAGGGGTCGGCATCGGAGACCCAGTACTTC,CASKGQGSASETQYF
NA,TRBV5-6,TRBJ2-3,NA,TGTGCCAGCAGCTTGGGGGGCGGAACCACAGATACGCAGTATTTT,CASSLGGGTTDTQYF